This TCR beta chain was identified in a study of blood T cells in healthy people across ages. At the level of the study: Capture via template switching afforded approximately one barcoded beta molecule per two T cells.

Germline lookup yields CDR1 DFQATT and CDR2 SNEGSKA (reference sequence). The CDR3 is 13 amino acids. Trimming took 7 bases from V and 5 from J, leaving 17 bases between them. Combining a sample-barcoded 5' primer with a J-beta primer mix, a second PCR ran for roughly 6 to 12 cycles. Each cDNA molecule was tagged by a template-switch adaptor with 12 random nucleotides. TCRdb called the 5' RACE reads again in MiXCR, with one record for every CDR3 protein. The sample yields around 850,000 distinct CDR3 sequences, 35% to 40% seen once. Sequenced sample: blood. This rearrangement joins TRBV20-1 to TRBJ1-1, with D tentatively TRBD1 (5 bases). The sequence came from a man aged 18 to 30 in good health. The CDR3 region is CSVPGTTGTEAFF. In DNA, the CDR3 is TGCAGTGTTCCCGGGACTACCGGGACTGAAGCTTTCTTT.